The rows below give T cell receptor beta chains drawn from one sample of a study of T cells in Graves' hyperthyroidism and ophthalmopathy. TCRdb reanalysed the multiplex PCR reads using MiXCR and keeps one entry per CDR3 protein. The repertoire consists of hundreds of thousands of distinct CDR3 sequences, with roughly 15% occurring once and the leading ten covering roughly 10%. Input material: blood. The receptors derive from a woman aged 18-30 years with Graves' hyperthyroidism. CDR3s include the opening cysteine and the closing phenylalanine or tryptophan. D genes are given only for firm matches. Expanded clones get a size class; other rows say once, few or many, or leave the size out.

D gene	V gene	clone size	J gene	CDR3 DNA	CDR3 protein
TRBD2	TRBV2	.	TRBJ2-3	TGTGCCAAGACTAGCGGGAGTTGGGGAAGCACAGATACGCAGTATTTT	CAKTSGSWGSTDTQYF
.	TRBV18	.	TRBJ2-5	TGTGCCAGTGGTGGGGAGACCCAGTACTTC	CASGGETQYF
.	TRBV28	many	TRBJ1-5	TGTGCCAGCAGTTTCCCCCATCAGCCCCAGCATTTT	CASSFPHQPQHF
.	TRBV29-1	.	TRBJ2-5	TGCAGCGTCCCCCTCGGCCGGGAGACCCAGTACTTC	CSVPLGRETQYF
.	TRBV2	.	TRBJ2-3	TGTGCCAGCAGTATCCAAAAACCCAGCACAGATACGCAGTATTTT	CASSIQKPSTDTQYF
TRBD1	TRBV5-1	many	TRBJ2-5	TGCGCCAGCAGCCCCAGGACAGGGTACGAGACCCAGTACTTC	CASSPRTGYETQYF
.	TRBV19	.	TRBJ1-5	TGTGCCAGTAGTATGACGTCGGGGTTTGAGGTGCCCCAGCATTTT	CASSMTSGFEVPQHF
TRBD2	TRBV2	many	TRBJ2-3	TGTGCCAGCAGTGACGGGACTAGCCGCACAGATACGCAGTATTTT	CASSDGTSRTDTQYF
.	TRBV18	many	TRBJ2-1	TGTGCCAGCTCACGAGTTAACAATGAGCAGTTCTTC	CASSRVNNEQFF
.	TRBV29-1	.	TRBJ2-1	TGCAGCGTTGGGGCTGGCGATACAGGGCAGTTCTTC	CSVGAGDTGQFF
.	TRBV7-9	many	TRBJ2-7	TGTGCCAGCAGCCACAACACCAAATTAACCTACGAGCAGTACTTC	CASSHNTKLTYEQYF
.	TRBV7-9	.	TRBJ2-1	TGTGCCAGCAGCTTTAGGGGTACTAGTAGCTCCTACAATGAGCAGTTCTTC	CASSFRGTSSSYNEQFF
.	TRBV30	many	TRBJ1-3	TGTGCCTGGACCACCTGGGGGGGCTCTGGAAACACCATATATTTT	CAWTTWGGSGNTIYF
.	TRBV20-1	.	TRBJ2-7	TGCAGTGCTAGAGATCAAGTCCCGGCCTACGAGCAGTACTTC	CSARDQVPAYEQYF
TRBD1	TRBV7-2	few	TRBJ1-5	TGTGCCAGCAGCCTCTGGGGGGACAGGAGACCTTATAGCAATCAGCCCCAGCATTTT	CASSLWGDRRPYSNQPQHF
.	TRBV4-1	many	TRBJ2-5	TGCGCCAGCAGCCAGAGTATACAGGGTTGGGGGACCCAGTACTTC	CASSQSIQGWGTQYF
TRBD1	TRBV28	many	TRBJ1-5	TGTGCCAGCAGTTCAACCGGGACAGCCGGGGAGCCCCAGCATTTT	CASSSTGTAGEPQHF
.	TRBV20-1	few	TRBJ1-6	TGCAGTGCTAGAGGGGCGGGGGGAAGCAATAATTCACCCCTCCACTTT	CSARGAGGSNNSPLHF
.	TRBV5-1	many	TRBJ2-7	TGCGCCAGCAGCTTGTCCCCTGGGAACGAGCAGTACTTC	CASSLSPGNEQYF
TRBD1	TRBV15	.	TRBJ2-7	TGTGCCACCAGCAGAGAAGGGACAGGGGGCGACGAGCAGTACTTC	CATSREGTGGDEQYF
TRBD2	TRBV25-1	.	TRBJ2-5	TGTGCCAGCAGTGATAATCTAGCGGCAATCCAAGAGACCCAGTACTTC	CASSDNLAAIQETQYF
.	TRBV9	.	TRBJ2-7	TGTGCCAGCAGCGAGGGGCATGGCTACGAGCAGTACTTC	CASSEGHGYEQYF
TRBD1	TRBV12-3/TRBV12-4	few	TRBJ2-2	TGTGCCAGCAGTTTGGCCCTCCGACAGGGGGAAACCGGGGAGCTGTTTTTT	CASSLALRQGETGELFF
.	TRBV28	many	TRBJ1-5	TGTGCCAGCAGTTTTCCGGGGATCAATCAGCCCCAGCATTTT	CASSFPGINQPQHF
.	TRBV7-9	many	TRBJ1-1	TGTGCCAGCAGCTTATTATCTTTTGTGCGCCTTATGAACACTGAAGCTTTCTTT	CASSLLSFVRLMNTEAFF
TRBD2	TRBV7-9	.	TRBJ2-1	TGTGCCAGCAGCGGGGGCGGGCTAGCGGGAACCACCTCCTACAATGAGCAGTTCTTC	CASSGGGLAGTTSYNEQFF
TRBD2	TRBV20-1	many	TRBJ2-5	TGCAGTGCTGAGACTAGCGGGGTCCAAGAGACCCAGTACTTC	CSAETSGVQETQYF
.	TRBV7-9	many	TRBJ2-5	TGTGCCAGCAGCTCGGGTGGCAGGGAGTACCAAGAGACCCAGTACTTC	CASSSGGREYQETQYF
.	TRBV27	many	TRBJ1-2	TGTGCCAGCAGTTTACAGGTCCCCGGCAGAACATATAACTATGGCTACACCTTC	CASSLQVPGRTYNYGYTF
.	TRBV10-1	.	TRBJ2-1	TGCGCCAGCAGTGAGGAGGGCTATGAGCAGTTCTTC	CASSEEGYEQFF
TRBD2	TRBV7-2	.	TRBJ2-3	TGTGCCAGCAGCTCAGGACTAGCGGCAGGCACAGATACGCAGTATTTT	CASSSGLAAGTDTQYF
.	TRBV5-1	few	TRBJ2-5	TGCGCCAGCAGCTCAACCGCGTACCAAGAGACCCAGTACTTC	CASSSTAYQETQYF